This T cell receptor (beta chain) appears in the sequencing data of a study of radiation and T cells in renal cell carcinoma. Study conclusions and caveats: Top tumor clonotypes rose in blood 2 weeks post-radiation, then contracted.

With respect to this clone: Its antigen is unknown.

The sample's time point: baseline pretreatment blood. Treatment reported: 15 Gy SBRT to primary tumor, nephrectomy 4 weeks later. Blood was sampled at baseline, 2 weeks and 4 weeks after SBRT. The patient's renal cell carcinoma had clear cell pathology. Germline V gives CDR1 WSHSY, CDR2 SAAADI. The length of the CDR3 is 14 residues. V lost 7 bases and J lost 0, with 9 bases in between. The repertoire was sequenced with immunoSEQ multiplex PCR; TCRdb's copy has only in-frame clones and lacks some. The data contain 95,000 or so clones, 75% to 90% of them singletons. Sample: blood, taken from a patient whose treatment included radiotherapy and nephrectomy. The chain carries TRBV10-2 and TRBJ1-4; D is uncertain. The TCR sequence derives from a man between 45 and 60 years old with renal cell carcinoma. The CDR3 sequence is CASTPSATNEKLFF. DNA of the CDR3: TGCGCCAGCACTCCCTCAGCAACTAATGAAAAACTGTTTTTT.